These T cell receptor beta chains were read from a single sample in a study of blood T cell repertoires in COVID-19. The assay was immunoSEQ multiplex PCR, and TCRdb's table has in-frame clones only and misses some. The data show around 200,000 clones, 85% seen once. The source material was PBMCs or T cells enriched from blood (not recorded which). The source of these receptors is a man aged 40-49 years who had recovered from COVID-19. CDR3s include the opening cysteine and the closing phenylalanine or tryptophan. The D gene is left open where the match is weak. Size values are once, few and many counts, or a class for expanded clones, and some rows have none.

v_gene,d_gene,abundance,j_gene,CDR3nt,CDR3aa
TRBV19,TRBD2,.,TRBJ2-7,TGTGCCAGTAGTTCCCCGGGACTAGCGGGAGGCGAGCAGTACTTC,CASSSPGLAGGEQYF
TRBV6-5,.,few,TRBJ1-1,TGTGCCAGCAGTACGACAGCGTCGAACACTGAAGCTTTCTTT,CASSTTASNTEAFF
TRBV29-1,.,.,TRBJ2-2,TGCAGCGTCGCCGACAGTAACACCGGGGAGCTGTTTTTT,CSVADSNTGELFF
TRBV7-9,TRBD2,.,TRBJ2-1,TGTGCCAGCAGCCCAACAATAGGGCGGGGAGCGGGAGGGCCCTATGAGCAGTTCTTC,CASSPTIGRGAGGPYEQFF
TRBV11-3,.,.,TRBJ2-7,TGTGCCAGCAGCCACGGGACTGGGAGATCCCACGAGCAGTACTTC,CASSHGTGRSHEQYF
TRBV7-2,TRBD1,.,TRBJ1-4,TGTGCCAGCAGCTCGGGACAGGGGGCAAGAAAACTGTTTTTT,CASSSGQGARKLFF
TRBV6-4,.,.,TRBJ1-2,TGTGCCAGCAGTGACTCGCGGGGCTCGGGCTACACCTTC,CASSDSRGSGYTF
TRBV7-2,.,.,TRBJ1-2,TGTGCCAGCAGCTTAATAAATAACAGAATCTATGGCTACACCTTC,CASSLINNRIYGYTF
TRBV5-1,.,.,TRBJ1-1,TGCGCCAGCAGCCCAAAGAGAGAGAACACTGAAGCTTTCTTT,CASSPKRENTEAFF
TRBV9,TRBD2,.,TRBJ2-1,TGTGCCAGCAGCTCAAGCGGGACCAGGCAGAATGAGCAGTTCTTC,CASSSSGTRQNEQFF
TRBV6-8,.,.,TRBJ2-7,TGTGCCAGCATTTTCCCAGACTACGAGCAGTACTTC,CASIFPDYEQYF
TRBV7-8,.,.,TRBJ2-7,TGTGCCAGCAGCTACGGGAGCTCCTACGAGCAGTACTTC,CASSYGSSYEQYF
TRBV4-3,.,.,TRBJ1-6,TGCGCCAGCAGCCAAGATCTCCTGGGGAGTAATTCACCCCTCCACTTT,CASSQDLLGSNSPLHF
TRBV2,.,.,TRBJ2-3,TGTGCCAGCAGTTCTCGAGATACGCAGTATTTT,CASSSRDTQYF
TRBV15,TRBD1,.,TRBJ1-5,TGTGCCACCAGCGGGAGGACAGGGGGAGGTCAGCCCCAGCATTTT,CATSGRTGGGQPQHF
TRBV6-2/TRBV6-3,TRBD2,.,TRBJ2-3,TGTGCCAGCAGTTCCTTGGGGTTAGCGGGAGAAGGAGATACGCAGTATTTT,CASSSLGLAGEGDTQYF
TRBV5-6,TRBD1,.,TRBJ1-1,TGTGCCAGCAGCGCCGGACAGGGCAGTGCGAGGAACACTGAAGCTTTCTTT,CASSAGQGSARNTEAFF